This T cell receptor beta chain was recorded in a study of beta chain features in type 1 diabetes. Study-level results: Fewer insertions but more deletions were seen at VDJ junctions in type 1 diabetes patients.

Concerning this clone: Its antigen is undetermined.

The investigators reverse transcribed all of the isolated RNA, so they sequenced expressed TCRB transcripts. The average output of naive, central memory and regulatory T cell samples was about 3.57 million reads. The repertoire was sequenced with immunoSEQ multiplex PCR; TCRdb's copy has only in-frame clones and lacks some. The table records 620,000 or so clones, around 16% of them present only once. The receptor was derived from a young man in good health. The sequencing input was naive CD4+ T cells from blood.

Here the CDR3 reads CASSERQSSNYNEQFF. CDR3 sequence (DNA): TGTGCCAGCAGCGAGCGACAGAGTTCGAACTACAATGAGCAGTTCTTC. V gene TRBV9 combines with J gene TRBJ2-1, with D perhaps matching TRBD1 (5 bases). The V and J ends lost 3 bases and 3 bases respectively, with 16 bases between them. CDR3 length equals 16 residues. Germline-derived CDR1 and CDR2 are SGDLS and YYNGEE.